This T cell receptor (beta chain) comes out of a study of beta chain features in type 1 diabetes. With respect to this clone: Antigen: not known.

Expressed TCRB transcripts were sequenced, since all the RNA that had been isolated was reverse transcribed. Sequencing was performed with immunoSEQ multiplex PCR; in TCRdb, only in-frame clones are kept and a portion is missing. This sample yields 500,000 to 850,000 clones, of which about 14% are seen a single time; just under 0.04% belongs to the top ten. This CDR3 has 12 residues. V was shortened by 10 bases and J by 7 bases, with 16 bases between the two germline ends. Germline V lookup: CDR1 MDHEN, CDR2 SYDVKM. Points from the study as a whole: Sequencing from cDNA could over-represent high-TCR-expressing cells. All four CD4+ subsets of Type 1 diabetes patients contained TCRB CDR3s that were moderately but significantly shorter. More deletions and fewer insertions at VDJ junctions were seen in type 1 diabetes patients. Whether HLA type influences TCRB rearrangement remained unresolved here.

Post-sort purity exceeded 95% for all sorted populations. This sequence was found in a man aged 18 to 29 with type 1 diabetes. V is TRBV28 and J is TRBJ1-1; D is undetermined. Sample: naive CD4+ T cells from blood. The CDR3 DNA sequence: TGTGCCACCTTGCAACGAGGGATTGAAGCTTTCTTT. Translation gives CATLQRGIEAFF.